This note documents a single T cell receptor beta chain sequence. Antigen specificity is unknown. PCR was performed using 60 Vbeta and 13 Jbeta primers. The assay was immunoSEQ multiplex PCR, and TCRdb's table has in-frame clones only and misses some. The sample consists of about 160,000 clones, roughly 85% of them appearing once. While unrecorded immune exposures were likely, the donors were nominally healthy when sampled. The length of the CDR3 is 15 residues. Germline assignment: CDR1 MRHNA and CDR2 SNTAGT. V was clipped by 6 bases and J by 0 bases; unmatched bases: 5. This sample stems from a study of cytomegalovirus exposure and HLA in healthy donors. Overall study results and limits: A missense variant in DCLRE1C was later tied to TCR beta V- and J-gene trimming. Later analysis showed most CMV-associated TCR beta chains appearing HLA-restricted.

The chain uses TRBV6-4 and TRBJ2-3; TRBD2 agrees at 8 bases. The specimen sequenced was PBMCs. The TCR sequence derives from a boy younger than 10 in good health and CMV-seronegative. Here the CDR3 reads CASRGASGSTDTQYF. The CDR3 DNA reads TGTGCCAGCAGAGGGGCTAGCGGGAGCACAGATACGCAGTATTTT.